The T cell receptor beta chain described here comes from a study of blood T cell repertoires in COVID-19. About the research overall: Samples came from the United States, Italy and Spain, spanning acute and convalescent COVID-19. PBMCs, B-cell-depleted T cells, or T cells provided the cDNA or gDNA that made up the material.

TCRdb keeps only in-frame clones here, not all; method: immunoSEQ multiplex PCR. This table holds more than 110,000 clones, 85% to 90% found once. This receptor was obtained from a human donor in a cohort sampled during active COVID-19. Sequencing used peripheral blood.

The CDR3 is CASSQGQGNQPQHF. For the CDR3, the DNA is TGCGCCAGCAGCCAAGGGCAGGGCAATCAGCCCCAGCATTTT. This chain links TRBV4-1 with TRBJ1-5, with D unresolved. Trimming took off 1 base at V and 2 bases at J, with 6 bases between the two ends. This CDR3 has 14 amino acids. Looked up from germline, CDR1 is MGHRA and CDR2 is YSYEKL.